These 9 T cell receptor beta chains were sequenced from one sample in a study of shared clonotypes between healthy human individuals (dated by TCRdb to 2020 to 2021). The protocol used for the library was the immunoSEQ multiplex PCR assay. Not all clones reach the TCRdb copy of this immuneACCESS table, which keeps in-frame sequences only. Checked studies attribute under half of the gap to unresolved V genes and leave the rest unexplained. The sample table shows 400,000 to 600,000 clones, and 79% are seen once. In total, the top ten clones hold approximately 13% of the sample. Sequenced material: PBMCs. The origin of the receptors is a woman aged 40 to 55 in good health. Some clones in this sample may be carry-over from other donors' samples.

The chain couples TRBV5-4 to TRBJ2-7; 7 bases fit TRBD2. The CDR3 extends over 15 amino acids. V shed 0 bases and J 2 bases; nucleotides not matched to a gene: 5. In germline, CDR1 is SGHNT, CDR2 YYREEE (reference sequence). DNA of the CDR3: TGTGCCAGCAGCTTGGCGGTCGGGGGGACCTACGAGCAGTACTTC. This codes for CASSLAVGGTYEQYF. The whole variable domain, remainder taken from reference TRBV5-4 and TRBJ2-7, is ETGVTQSPTHLIKTRGQQVTLRCSSQSGHNTVSWYQQALGQGPQFIFQYYREEENGRGNFPPRFSGLQFPNYSSELNVNALELDDSALYLCASSLAVGGTYEQYFGPGTRLTVT.

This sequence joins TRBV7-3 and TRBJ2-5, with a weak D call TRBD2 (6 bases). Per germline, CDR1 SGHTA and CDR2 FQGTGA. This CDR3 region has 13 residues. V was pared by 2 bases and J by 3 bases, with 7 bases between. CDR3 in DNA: TGTGCCAGCAGCTTACGGAGGGAAGAGACCCAGTACTTC. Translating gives CASSLRREETQYF. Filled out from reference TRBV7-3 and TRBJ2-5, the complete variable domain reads GAGVSQTPSNKVTEKGKYVELRCDPISGHTALYWYRQSLGQGPEFLIYFQGTGAADDSGLPNDRFFAVRPEGSVSTLKIQRTERGDSAVYLCASSLRREETQYFGPGTRLLVL.

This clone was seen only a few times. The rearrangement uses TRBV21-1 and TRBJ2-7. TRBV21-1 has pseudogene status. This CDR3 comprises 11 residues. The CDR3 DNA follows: TGTGCCAGCAGCAAAGAGGACGAGCAGTACTTC. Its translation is CASSKEDEQYF.

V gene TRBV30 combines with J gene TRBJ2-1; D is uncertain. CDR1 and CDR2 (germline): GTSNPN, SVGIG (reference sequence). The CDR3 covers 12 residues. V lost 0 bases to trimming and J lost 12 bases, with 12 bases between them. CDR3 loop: CAWSVPAFGQFF. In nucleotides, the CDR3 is TGTGCCTGGAGTGTACCCGCTTTTGGGCAGTTCTTC.

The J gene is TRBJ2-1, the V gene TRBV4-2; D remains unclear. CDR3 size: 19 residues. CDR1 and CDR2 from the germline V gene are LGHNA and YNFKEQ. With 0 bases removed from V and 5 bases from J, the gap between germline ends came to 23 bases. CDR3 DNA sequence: TGTGCCAGCAGCCAAGATCTGGGTGTATTGACTGCCCTCAACAATGAGCAGTTCTTC. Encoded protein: CASSQDLGVLTALNNEQFF.

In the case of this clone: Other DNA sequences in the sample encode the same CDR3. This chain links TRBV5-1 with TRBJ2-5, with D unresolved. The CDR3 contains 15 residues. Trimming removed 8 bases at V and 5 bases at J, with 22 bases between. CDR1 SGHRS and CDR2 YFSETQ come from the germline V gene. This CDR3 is CASSKPESSGETQYF. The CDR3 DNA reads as TGCGCCAGTAGCAAACCGGAGTCTTCTGGGGAGACCCAGTACTTC.

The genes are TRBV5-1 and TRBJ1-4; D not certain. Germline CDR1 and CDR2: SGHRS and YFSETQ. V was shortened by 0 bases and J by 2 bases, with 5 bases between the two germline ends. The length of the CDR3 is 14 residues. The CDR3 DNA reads TGCGCCAGCAGCTTGGAGGCGACTAATGAAAAACTGTTTTTT. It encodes CASSLEATNEKLFF.

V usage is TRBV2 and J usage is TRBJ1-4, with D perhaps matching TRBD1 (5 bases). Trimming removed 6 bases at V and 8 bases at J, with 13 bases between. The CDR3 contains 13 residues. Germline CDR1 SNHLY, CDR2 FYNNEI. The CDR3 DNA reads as TGTGCCAGCAGGGGAGGGGAAGCGGAAAAACTGTTTTTT. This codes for CASRGGEAEKLFF.

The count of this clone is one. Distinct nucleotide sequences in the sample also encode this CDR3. The CDR3 DNA reads TGTGCCAGCAGTTTGAGACTCTATGGCTACACCTTC. It is translated as CASSLRLYGYTF. The chain employs TRBV28 and TRBJ1-2; D is unclear. V shed 3 bases and J shed 4 bases, with 6 bases lying between them. Germline CDR1 is MDHEN and CDR2 is SYDVKM. The CDR3 is 12 residues long.